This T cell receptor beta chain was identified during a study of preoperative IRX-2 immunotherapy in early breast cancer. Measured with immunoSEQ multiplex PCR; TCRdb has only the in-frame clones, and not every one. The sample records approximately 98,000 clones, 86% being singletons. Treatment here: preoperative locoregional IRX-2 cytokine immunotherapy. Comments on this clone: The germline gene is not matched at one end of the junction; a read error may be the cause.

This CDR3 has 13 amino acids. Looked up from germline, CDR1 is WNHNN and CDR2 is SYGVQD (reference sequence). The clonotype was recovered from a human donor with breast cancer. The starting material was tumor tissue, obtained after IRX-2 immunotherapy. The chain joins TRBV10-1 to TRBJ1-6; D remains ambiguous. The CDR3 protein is CASSRANNSPFHF. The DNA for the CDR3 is TGCGCCAGCAGTCGGGCTAATAATTCACCCTTCCACTTT.